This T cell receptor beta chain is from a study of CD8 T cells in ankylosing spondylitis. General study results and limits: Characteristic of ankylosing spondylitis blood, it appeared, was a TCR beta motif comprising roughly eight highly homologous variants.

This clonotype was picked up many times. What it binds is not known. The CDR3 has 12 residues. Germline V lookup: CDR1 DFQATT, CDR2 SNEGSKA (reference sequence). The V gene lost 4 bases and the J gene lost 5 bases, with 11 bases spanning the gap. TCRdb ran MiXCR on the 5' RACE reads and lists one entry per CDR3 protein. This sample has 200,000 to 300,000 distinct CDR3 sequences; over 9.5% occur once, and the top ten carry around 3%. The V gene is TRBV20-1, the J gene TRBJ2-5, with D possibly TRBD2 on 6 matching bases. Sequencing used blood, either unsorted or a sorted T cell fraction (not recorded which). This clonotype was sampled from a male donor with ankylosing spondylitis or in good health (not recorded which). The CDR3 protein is CSAKEGRETQYF. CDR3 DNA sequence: TGCAGTGCTAAGGAGGGCCGGGAGACCCAGTACTTC.